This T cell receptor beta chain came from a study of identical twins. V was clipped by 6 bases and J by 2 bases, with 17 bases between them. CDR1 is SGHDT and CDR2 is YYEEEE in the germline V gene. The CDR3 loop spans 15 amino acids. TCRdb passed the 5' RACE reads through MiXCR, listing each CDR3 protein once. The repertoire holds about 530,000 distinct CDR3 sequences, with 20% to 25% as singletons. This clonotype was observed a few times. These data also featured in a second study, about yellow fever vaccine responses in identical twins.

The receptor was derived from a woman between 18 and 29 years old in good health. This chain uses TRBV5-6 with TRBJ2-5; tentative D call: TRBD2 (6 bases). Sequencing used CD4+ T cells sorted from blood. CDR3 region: CASNIRRVDQETQYF. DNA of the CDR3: TGTGCCAGCAACATACGGAGGGTAGATCAAGAGACCCAGTACTTC.